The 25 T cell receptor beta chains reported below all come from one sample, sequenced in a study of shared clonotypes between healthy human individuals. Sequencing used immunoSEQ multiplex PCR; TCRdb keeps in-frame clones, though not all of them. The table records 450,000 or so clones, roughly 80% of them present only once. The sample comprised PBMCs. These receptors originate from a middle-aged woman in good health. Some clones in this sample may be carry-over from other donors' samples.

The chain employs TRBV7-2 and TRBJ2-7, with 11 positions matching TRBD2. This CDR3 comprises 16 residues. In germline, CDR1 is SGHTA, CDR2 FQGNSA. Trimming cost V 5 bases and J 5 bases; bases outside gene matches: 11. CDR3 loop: CASSVFGTSGWDEQYF. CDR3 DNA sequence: TGTGCCAGCAGCGTGTTCGGGACTAGCGGTTGGGACGAGCAGTACTTC.

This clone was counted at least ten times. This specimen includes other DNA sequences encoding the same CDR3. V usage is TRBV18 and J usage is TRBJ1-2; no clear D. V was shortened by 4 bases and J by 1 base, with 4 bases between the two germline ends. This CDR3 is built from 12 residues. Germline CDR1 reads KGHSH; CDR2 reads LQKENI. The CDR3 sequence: CASSLDNYGYTF. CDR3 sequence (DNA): TGTGCCAGCTCACTAGATAACTATGGCTACACCTTC.

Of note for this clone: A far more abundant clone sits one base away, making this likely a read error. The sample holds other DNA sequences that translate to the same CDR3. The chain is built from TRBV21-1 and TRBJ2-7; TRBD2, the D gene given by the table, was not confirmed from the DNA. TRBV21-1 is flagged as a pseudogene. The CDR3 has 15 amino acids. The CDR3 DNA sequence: TGTGCCAGCAGCAAAGTTGACTTAGTCACCTACGAGCAGTACTTC. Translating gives CASSKVDLVTYEQYF.

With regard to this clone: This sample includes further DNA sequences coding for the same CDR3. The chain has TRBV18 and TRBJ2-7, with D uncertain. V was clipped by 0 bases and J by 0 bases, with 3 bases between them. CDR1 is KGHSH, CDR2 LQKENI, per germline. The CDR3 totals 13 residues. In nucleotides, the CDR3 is TGTGCCAGCTCACCACCTAGCTCCTACGAGCAGTACTTC. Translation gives CASSPPSSYEQYF.

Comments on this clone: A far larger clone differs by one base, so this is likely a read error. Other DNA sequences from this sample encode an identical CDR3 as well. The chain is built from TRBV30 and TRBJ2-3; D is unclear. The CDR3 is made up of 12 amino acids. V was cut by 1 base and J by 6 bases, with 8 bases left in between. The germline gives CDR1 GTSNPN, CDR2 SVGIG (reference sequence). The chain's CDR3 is CAWSASTDTQYF. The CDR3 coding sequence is TGTGCCTGGAGTGCCTCGACGGATACGCAGTATTTT.

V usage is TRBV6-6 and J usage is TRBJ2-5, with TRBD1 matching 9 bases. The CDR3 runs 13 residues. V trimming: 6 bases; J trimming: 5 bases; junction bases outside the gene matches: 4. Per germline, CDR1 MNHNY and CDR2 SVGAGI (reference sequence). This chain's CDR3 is CASSGQGTETQYF. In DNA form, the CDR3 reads TGTGCCAGCAGCGGACAGGGGACGGAGACCCAGTACTTC.

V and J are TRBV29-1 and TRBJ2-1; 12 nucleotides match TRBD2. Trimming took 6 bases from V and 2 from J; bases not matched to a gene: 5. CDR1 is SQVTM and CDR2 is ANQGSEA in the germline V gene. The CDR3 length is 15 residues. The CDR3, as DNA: TGCAGCGTAACAGGACTAGCGGGACCCTACAATGAGCAGTTCTTC. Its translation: CSVTGLAGPYNEQFF.

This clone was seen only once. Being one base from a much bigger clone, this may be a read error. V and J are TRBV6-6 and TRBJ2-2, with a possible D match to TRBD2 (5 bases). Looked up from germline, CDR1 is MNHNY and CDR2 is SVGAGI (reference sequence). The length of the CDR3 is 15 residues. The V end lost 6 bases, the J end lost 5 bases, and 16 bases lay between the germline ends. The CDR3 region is CASRPRGSGTGELFF. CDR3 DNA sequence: TGTGCCAGCAGGCCACGGGGTTCGGGTACCGGGGAGCTGTTTTTT.

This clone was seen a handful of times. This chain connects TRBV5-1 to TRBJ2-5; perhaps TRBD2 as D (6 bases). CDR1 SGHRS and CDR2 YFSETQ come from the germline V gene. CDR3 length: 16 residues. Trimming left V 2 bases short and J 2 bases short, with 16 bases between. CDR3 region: CASSFLGRLEQETQYF. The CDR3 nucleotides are TGCGCCAGCAGCTTTTTAGGTCGACTAGAACAAGAGACCCAGTACTTC. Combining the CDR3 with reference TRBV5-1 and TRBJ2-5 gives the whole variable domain KAGVTQTPRYLIKTRGQQVTLSCSPISGHRSVSWYQQTPGQGLQFLFEYFSETQRNKGNFPGRFSGRQFSNSRSEMNVSTLELGDSALYLCASSFLGRLEQETQYFGPGTRLLVL.

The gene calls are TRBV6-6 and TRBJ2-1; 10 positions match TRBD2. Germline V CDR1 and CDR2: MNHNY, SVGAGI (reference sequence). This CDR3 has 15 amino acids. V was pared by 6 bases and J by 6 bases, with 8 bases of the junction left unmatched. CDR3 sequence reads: CASRPTSGASNEQFF. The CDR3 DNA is TGTGCCAGCAGACCCACTAGCGGGGCCTCCAATGAGCAGTTCTTC.

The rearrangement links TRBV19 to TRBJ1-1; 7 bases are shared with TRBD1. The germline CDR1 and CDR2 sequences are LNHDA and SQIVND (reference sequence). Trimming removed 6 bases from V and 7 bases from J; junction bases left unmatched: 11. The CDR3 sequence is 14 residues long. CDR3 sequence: CASSPDRVGLEAFF. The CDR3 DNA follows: TGTGCCAGTAGCCCTGACAGGGTCGGACTTGAAGCTTTCTTT.

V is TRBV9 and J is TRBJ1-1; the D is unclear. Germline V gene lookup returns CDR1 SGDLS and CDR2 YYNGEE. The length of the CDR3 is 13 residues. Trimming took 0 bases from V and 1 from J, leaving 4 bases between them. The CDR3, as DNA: TGTGCCAGCAGCGTAGGTACGAACACTGAAGCTTTCTTT. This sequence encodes CASSVGTNTEAFF.

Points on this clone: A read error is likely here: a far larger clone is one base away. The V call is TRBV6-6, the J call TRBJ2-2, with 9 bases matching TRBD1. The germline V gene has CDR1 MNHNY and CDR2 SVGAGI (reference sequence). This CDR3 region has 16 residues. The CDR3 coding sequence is TGTGCCAGCAGTTACGGGACAGGGAAGGGCACCGGGGAGCTGCTTTTT. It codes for CASSYGTGKGTGELLF.

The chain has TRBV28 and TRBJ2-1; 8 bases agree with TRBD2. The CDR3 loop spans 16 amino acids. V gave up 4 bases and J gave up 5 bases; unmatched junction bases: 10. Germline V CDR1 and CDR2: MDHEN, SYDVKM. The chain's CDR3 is CASSYSSGRKNNEQFF. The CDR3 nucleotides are TGTGCCAGCAGTTACTCTAGCGGGCGAAAGAACAATGAGCAGTTCTTC.

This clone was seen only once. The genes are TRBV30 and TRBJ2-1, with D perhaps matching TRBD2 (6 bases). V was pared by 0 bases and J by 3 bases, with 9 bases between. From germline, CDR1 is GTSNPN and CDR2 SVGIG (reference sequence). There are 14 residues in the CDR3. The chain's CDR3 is CAWSVSGFYNEQFF. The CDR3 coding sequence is TGTGCCTGGAGTGTGAGCGGGTTCTACAATGAGCAGTTCTTC.

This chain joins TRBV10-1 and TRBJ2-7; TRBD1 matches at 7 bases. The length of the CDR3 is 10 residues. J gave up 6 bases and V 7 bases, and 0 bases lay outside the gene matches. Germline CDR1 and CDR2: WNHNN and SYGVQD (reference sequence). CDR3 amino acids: CASNRGEQYF. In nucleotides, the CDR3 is TGCGCCAGCAACAGGGGCGAGCAGTACTTC.

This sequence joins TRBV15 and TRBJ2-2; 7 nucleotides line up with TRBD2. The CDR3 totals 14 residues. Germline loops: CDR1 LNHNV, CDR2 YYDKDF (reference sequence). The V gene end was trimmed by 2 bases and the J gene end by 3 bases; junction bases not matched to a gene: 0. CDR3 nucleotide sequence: TGTGCCACCAGCAGACTAGCGGACACCGGGGAGCTGTTTTTT. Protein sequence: CATSRLADTGELFF.

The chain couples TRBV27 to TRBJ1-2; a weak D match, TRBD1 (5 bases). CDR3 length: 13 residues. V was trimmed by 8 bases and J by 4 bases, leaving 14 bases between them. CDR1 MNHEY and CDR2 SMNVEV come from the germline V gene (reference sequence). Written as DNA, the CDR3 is TGTGCCAGCCCTCTACCAGGGCTCTATGGCTACACCTTC. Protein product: CASPLPGLYGYTF.

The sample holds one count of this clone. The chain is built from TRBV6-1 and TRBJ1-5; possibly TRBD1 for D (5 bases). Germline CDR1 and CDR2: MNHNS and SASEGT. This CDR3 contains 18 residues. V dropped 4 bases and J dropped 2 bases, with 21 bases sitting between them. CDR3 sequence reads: CASSGIPVGPRRNQPQHF. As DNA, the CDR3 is TGTGCCAGCAGTGGTATCCCCGTGGGGCCGCGGCGCAATCAGCCCCAGCATTTT.

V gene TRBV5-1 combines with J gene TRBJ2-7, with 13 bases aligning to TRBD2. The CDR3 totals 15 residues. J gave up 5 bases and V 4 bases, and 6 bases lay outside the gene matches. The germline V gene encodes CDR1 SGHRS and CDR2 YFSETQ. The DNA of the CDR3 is TGCGCCAGCAGCCACGGGACTAGCGGGACGGACGAGCAGTACTTC. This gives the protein CASSHGTSGTDEQYF.

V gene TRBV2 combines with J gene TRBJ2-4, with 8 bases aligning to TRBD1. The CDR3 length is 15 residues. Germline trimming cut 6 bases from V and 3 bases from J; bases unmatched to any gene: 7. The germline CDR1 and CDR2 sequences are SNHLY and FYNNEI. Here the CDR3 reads CASRTGVGSKNIQYF. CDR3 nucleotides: TGTGCCAGCAGGACAGGGGTTGGGAGCAAAAACATTCAGTACTTC.

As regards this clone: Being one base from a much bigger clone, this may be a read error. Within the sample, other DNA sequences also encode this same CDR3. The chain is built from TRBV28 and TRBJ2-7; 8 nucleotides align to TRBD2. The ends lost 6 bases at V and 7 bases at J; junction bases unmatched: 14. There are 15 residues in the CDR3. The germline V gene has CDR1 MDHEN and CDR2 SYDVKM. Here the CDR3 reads CASSDLSGARREQYF. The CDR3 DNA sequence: TGTGCCAGCAGCGACCTTAGCGGGGCCCGGAGGGAGCAGTACTTC. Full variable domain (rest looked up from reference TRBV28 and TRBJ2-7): DVKVTQSSRYLVKRTGEKVFLECVQDMDHENMFWYRQDPGLGLRLIYFSYDVKMKEKGDIPEGYSVSREKKERFSLILESASTNQTSMYLCASSDLSGARREQYFGPGTRLTVT.

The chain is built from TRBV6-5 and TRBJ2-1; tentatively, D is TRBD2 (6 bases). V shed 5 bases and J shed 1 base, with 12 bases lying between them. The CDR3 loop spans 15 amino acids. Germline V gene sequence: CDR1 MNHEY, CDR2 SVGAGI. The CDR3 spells CASSGREPSYNEQFF. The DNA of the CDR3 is TGTGCCAGCAGTGGTCGGGAGCCTTCCTACAATGAGCAGTTCTTC.

The CDR3 DNA reads TGTGCCAGCAGTTTTCAGGGTCCGGGAAACACCATATATTTT. Protein product: CASSFQGPGNTIYF. The V call is TRBV27, the J call TRBJ1-3; D might be TRBD1 (5 bases). V shed 3 bases and J shed 4 bases, with 10 bases lying between them. The germline V gene has CDR1 MNHEY and CDR2 SMNVEV (reference sequence). This CDR3 has 14 residues.

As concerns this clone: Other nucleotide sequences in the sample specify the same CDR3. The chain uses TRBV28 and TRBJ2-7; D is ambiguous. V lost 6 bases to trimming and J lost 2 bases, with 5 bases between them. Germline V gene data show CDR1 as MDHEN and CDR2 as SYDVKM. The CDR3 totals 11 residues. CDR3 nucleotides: TGTGCCAGCAGGAGAACCTACGAGCAGTACTTC. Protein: CASRRTYEQYF.